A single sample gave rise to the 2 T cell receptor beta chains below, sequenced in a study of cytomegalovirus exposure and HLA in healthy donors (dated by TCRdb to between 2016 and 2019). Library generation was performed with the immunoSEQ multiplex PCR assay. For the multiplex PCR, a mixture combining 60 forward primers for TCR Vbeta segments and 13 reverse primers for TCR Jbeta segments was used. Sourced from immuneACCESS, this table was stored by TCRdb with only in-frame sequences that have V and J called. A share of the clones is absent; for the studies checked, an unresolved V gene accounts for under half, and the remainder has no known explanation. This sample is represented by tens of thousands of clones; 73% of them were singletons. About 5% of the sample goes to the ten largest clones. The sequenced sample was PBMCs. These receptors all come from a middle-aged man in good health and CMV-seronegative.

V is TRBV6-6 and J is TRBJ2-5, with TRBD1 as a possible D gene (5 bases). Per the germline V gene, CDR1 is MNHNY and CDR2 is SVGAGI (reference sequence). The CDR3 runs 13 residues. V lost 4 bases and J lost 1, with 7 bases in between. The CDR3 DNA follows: TGTGCCAGCAGTTCGACAGTCCAAGAGACCCAGTACTTC. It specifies CASSSTVQETQYF.

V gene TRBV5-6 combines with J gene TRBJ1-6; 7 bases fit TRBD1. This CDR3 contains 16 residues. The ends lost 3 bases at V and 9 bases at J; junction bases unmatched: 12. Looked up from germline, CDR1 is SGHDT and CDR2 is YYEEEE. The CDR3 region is CASSWTGQGPSSPLHF. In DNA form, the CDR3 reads TGTGCCAGCAGCTGGACAGGCCAAGGGCCTAGTTCACCCCTCCACTTT.